This passage covers 24 T cell receptor beta chains from one sample sequenced in a study of cytomegalovirus exposure and HLA in healthy donors. Primers: 60 Vbeta forward and 13 Jbeta reverse. Sequenced by immunoSEQ multiplex PCR; TCRdb stores in-frame clones only, minus some. The table shows more than 140,000 clones, with about 64% occurring only once. Sequenced input: PBMCs. These receptor sequences come from a woman aged 25 to 39 in good health and CMV-seropositive.

The rearrangement uses TRBV27 and TRBJ1-1; D remains unclear. This CDR3 is 14 amino acids long. Germline CDR1 reads MNHEY; CDR2 reads SMNVEV (reference sequence). Trimming shortened V by 2 bases and J by 5 bases, and 12 bases separated the two germline ends. CDR3 amino acids: CASSLVGVQTEAFF. The CDR3 nucleotides are TGTGCCAGCAGTTTAGTCGGGGTCCAGACTGAAGCTTTCTTT.

The chain is built from TRBV18 and TRBJ1-5; D uncertain. Trimming removed 3 bases from V and 11 bases from J, with 14 bases in between. The CDR3 is made up of 13 amino acids. In germline, CDR1 is KGHSH, CDR2 LQKENI. CDR3 sequence reads: CASSPPPPGAQHF. The CDR3 DNA reads TGTGCCAGCTCACCCCCTCCACCCGGGGCCCAGCATTTT.

The CDR3 bases are TGTGCCAGTAGTATAGACAGGGGGCGCGCTACTGTCTATGGCTACACCTTC. Protein: CASSIDRGRATVYGYTF. The chain links TRBV19 to TRBJ1-2; TRBD1 aligns across 8 bases. Losses at the gene ends were 0 bases for V and 4 bases for J; bases not matched to a gene: 10. CDR1 is LNHDA, CDR2 SQIVND, per germline (reference sequence). The CDR3 runs to 17 residues.

The rearrangement joins TRBV6-1 to TRBJ1-1, with TRBD1 as a possible D gene (6 bases). This CDR3 contains 14 residues. In germline, CDR1 is MNHNS, CDR2 SASEGT. The V and J ends lost 7 bases and 3 bases respectively, with 15 bases between them. CDR3 DNA: TGTGCCAGCATTCAGGCAGGGGTGGACACTGAAGCTTTCTTT. Amino acids: CASIQAGVDTEAFF.

This clone turned up a few times. This sample includes further DNA sequences coding for the same CDR3. This chain uses TRBV30 with TRBJ1-5, with 9 nucleotides matching TRBD1. The germline V gene encodes CDR1 GTSNPN and CDR2 SVGIG (reference sequence). V was clipped by 1 base and J by 4 bases; unmatched bases: 2. This CDR3 contains 14 residues. This chain's CDR3 is CAWSGGQGNQPQHF. CDR3 DNA sequence: TGTGCCTGGAGTGGGGGACAGGGAAATCAGCCCCAGCATTTT.

The chain combines TRBV6-1 with TRBJ2-5; D is possibly TRBD1 (5 bases). Trimming removed 5 bases at V and 5 bases at J, with 6 bases between. Germline V gene lookup returns CDR1 MNHNS and CDR2 SASEGT. The CDR3 extends over 11 amino acids. The CDR3 DNA sequence: TGTGCCAGCAGTTACAGGGAGACCCAGTACTTC. Amino acid sequence: CASSYRETQYF.

The V gene is TRBV10-1, the J gene TRBJ1-6; a weak D match, TRBD1 (6 bases). The CDR3 spans 14 residues. V lost 8 bases and J lost 13, with 21 bases in between. CDR1 and CDR2 from the germline V gene are WNHNN and SYGVQD (reference sequence). For the CDR3, the DNA is TGCGCCAGCCCCAAGTGGAGGACCAGGGGTCCCCTCCACTTT. The encoded protein is CASPKWRTRGPLHF.

V usage is TRBV10-3 and J usage is TRBJ2-5; 9 nucleotides match TRBD1. The J call may be incorrect, as the DNA end agrees better with TRBJ2-7. The CDR3 totals 14 residues. Germline CDR1 ENHRY, CDR2 SYGVKD. The CDR3 region has the DNA TGTGCCATCAGTGGGGGACAGGGAAACTACGAGCAGTACTTC. Residues: CAISGGQGNYEQYF.

In nucleotides, the CDR3 is TGCGCCAGCAGCCTCCTCCTACGCTCCTACGAGCAGTACTTC. It codes for CASSLLLRSYEQYF. The chain combines TRBV5-1 with TRBJ2-7; D is ambiguous. The V gene lost 4 bases and the J gene lost 0 bases, with 11 bases spanning the gap. Germline CDR1 and CDR2: SGHRS and YFSETQ. The CDR3 contains 14 residues.

The chain carries TRBV11-3 and TRBJ1-2; TRBD1 aligns across 11 bases. Trimming removed 7 bases from V and 2 bases from J; junction bases left unmatched: 9. Germline V gives CDR1 SGHNT, CDR2 YENEEA. This CDR3 has 16 amino acids. CDR3 DNA: TGTGCCAGCACCGGGGAGGGGACAGGGGGAAACTATGGCTACACCTTC. Its protein product is CASTGEGTGGNYGYTF.

The J gene is TRBJ1-1, the V gene TRBV10-3, with D perhaps matching TRBD1 (6 bases). V was cut by 4 bases and J by 0 bases, with 12 bases left in between. The CDR3 totals 15 residues. Germline-derived CDR1 and CDR2 are ENHRY and SYGVKD. CDR3 DNA sequence: TGTGCCATCAGTGGAACAGACAGGATGAACACTGAAGCTTTCTTT. This codes for CAISGTDRMNTEAFF.

The genes are TRBV5-1 and TRBJ2-5; 8 positions agree with TRBD1. Matching the DNA end better, TRBJ2-7 makes the J call doubtful. The CDR3 runs 14 residues. Per germline, CDR1 SGHRS and CDR2 YFSETQ. CDR3 DNA: TGCGCCAGTGCGGAACAGGGGGGTTCCTACGAGCAGTACTTC. This translates into CASAEQGGSYEQYF.

A few counts support this clone. The chain couples TRBV15 to TRBJ1-2; a possible D gene is TRBD1 (6 bases). V lost 3 bases and J lost 7, with 12 bases in between. Germline loops: CDR1 LNHNV, CDR2 YYDKDF (reference sequence). This CDR3 comprises 13 residues. CDR3 bases: TGTGCCACCAGCAGGTTGGGGGCGGGTGGCTACACCTTC. Protein: CATSRLGAGGYTF.

The chain uses TRBV20-1 and TRBJ2-1, with a tentative D call TRBD2 (6 bases). The germline V gene has CDR1 DFQATT and CDR2 SNEGSKA (reference sequence). This CDR3 region has 11 residues. V dropped 3 bases and J dropped 13 bases, with 13 bases sitting between them. The CDR3 spells CSAREGPFQFF. As DNA, the CDR3 is TGCAGTGCTAGGGAGGGTCCATTCCAGTTCTTC.

The V and J genes are TRBV9 and TRBJ1-2, with 8 bases that match TRBD1. After removal of 3 bases from V and 4 bases from J, the junction contained 8 bases not matched to a gene. Germline assignment: CDR1 SGDLS and CDR2 YYNGEE. The CDR3 totals 15 residues. CDR3 amino acids: CASSDTGGLAYGYTF. CDR3 bases: TGTGCCAGCAGCGACACAGGGGGGTTGGCCTATGGCTACACCTTC. The entire variable domain, with the rest obtained from reference TRBV9 and TRBJ1-2, is as follows: DSGVTQTPKHLITATGQRVTLRCSPRSGDLSVYWYQQSLDQGLQFLIQYYNGEERAKGNILERFSAQQFPDLHSELNLSSLELGDSALYFCASSDTGGLAYGYTFGSGTRLTVV.

The rearrangement joins TRBV7-2 to TRBJ2-1, with D perhaps TRBD2 (6 bases). The germline V gene has CDR1 SGHTA and CDR2 FQGNSA. This CDR3 contains 14 residues. V was trimmed by 5 bases and J by 5 bases, leaving 13 bases between them. The CDR3 nucleotides are TGTGCCAGCAGCCGGCGCTGGGGGGACAATGAGCAGTTCTTC. As protein: CASSRRWGDNEQFF.

This chain uses TRBV2 with TRBJ2-7; TRBD2 matches at 7 bases. The CDR3 is made up of 15 amino acids. CDR1 and CDR2 from the germline V gene are SNHLY and FYNNEI. Losses at the gene ends were 7 bases for V and 5 bases for J; bases not matched to a gene: 14. In nucleotides, the CDR3 is TGTGCCAGCACCACCCCTTCGGGAGGTATGAACGAGCAGTACTTC. It encodes CASTTPSGGMNEQYF.

This clone appeared a few times. This sequence joins TRBV5-4 and TRBJ1-5, with 9 bases fitting TRBD1. The CDR3 has 14 amino acids. With 4 bases clipped from V and 6 bases from J, the junction kept 5 bases outside the gene matches. Germline loops: CDR1 SGHNT, CDR2 YYREEE (reference sequence). The CDR3 region is CASSPGGQGQPQHF. The CDR3 bases are TGTGCCAGCAGCCCTGGGGGACAGGGTCAGCCCCAGCATTTT.

The V gene is TRBV29-1, the J gene TRBJ1-1; D unclear. Trimming cost V 1 base and J 1 base, with 7 bases left between them. Looked up from germline, CDR1 is SQVTM and CDR2 is ANQGSEA. The CDR3 is 13 amino acids. The DNA for the CDR3 is TGCAGCGTTGAAGGCGGAGGGAACACTGAAGCTTTCTTT. This gives the protein CSVEGGGNTEAFF.

This clone was found a few times. This chain connects TRBV28 to TRBJ2-1; 9 bases line up with TRBD2. Germline CDR1 MDHEN, CDR2 SYDVKM. CDR3 length equals 13 residues. V gave up 8 bases and J gave up 8 bases; unmatched junction bases: 7. CDR3 sequence (DNA): TGTGCCAGCCAATTTAGCGGGAGTCATGAGCAGTTCTTC. This encodes CASQFSGSHEQFF.

V and J are TRBV18 and TRBJ1-2, with D possibly TRBD1 on 5 matching bases. The V end lost 6 bases, the J end lost 4 bases, and 21 bases lay between the germline ends. The V gene's germline CDR1 is KGHSH and CDR2 LQKENI. The CDR3 length is 16 residues. This CDR3 reads CASSPLGQADPYGYTF. In DNA form, the CDR3 reads TGTGCCAGCTCCCCCCTGGGGCAGGCCGACCCCTATGGCTACACCTTC.

This chain uses TRBV27 with TRBJ2-7; TRBD2 agrees at 8 bases. Trimming cost V 5 bases and J 3 bases; bases outside gene matches: 6. This CDR3 region has 14 residues. Germline lookup yields CDR1 MNHEY and CDR2 SMNVEV (reference sequence). The CDR3 region is CASSLTSGYYEQYF. The CDR3 DNA sequence: TGTGCCAGCAGTCTCACTAGCGGTTACTACGAGCAGTACTTC.

V and J are TRBV5-4 and TRBJ2-5; 9 nucleotides align to TRBD2. V shed 0 bases, J shed 5 bases, and the junction held 14 bases outside the gene matches. The V gene's germline CDR1 is SGHNT and CDR2 YYREEE (reference sequence). This CDR3 region has 18 residues. CDR3 sequence (DNA): TGTGCCAGCAGCTTGGTCCTAGCGGGGACGGTTGGGGGGGAGACCCAGTACTTC. Translated, it gives CASSLVLAGTVGGETQYF.

J is TRBJ2-7 and V is TRBV28; D possibly corresponds to TRBD2 (6 bases). CDR1 is MDHEN, CDR2 SYDVKM, per germline. Between the trimmed V and J ends, which lost 4 bases and 0 bases, there was a span of 25 bases. The length of the CDR3 is 19 residues. In DNA form, the CDR3 reads TGTGCCAGCAGTTCCAGCGGGTTAAGGGGCAGGCTCCTCTCCTACGAGCAGTACTTC. Translating gives CASSSSGLRGRLLSYEQYF. Combining the CDR3 with reference TRBV28 and TRBJ2-7 gives the whole variable domain DVKVTQSSRYLVKRTGEKVFLECVQDMDHENMFWYRQDPGLGLRLIYFSYDVKMKEKGDIPEGYSVSREKKERFSLILESASTNQTSMYLCASSSSGLRGRLLSYEQYFGPGTRLTVT.